Presented here are 21 T cell receptor beta chains from one specimen sequenced in a study of regulatory T cells in long-lasting Graves disease. With iRepertoire HTBI primers and Arm-PCR of CDR3 regions, TCR beta libraries were built. MiXCR, applied by TCRdb to the multiplex PCR reads, yields one record per CDR3 protein. The table includes more than 450,000 distinct CDR3 sequences, 12% detected once. Time point specified: newly diagnosed GD, antithyroid drugs for less than 3 months. From RNA extracted from PBMCs, the TCR library was made. This sample was also put to use in a study of T cells in Graves' hyperthyroidism and ophthalmopathy.

This specimen consisted of peripheral blood mononuclear cells (PBMCs), obtained at new diagnosis, from a patient treated with antithyroid drugs. The source is a woman in her 30s with Graves disease.

This clonotype appeared many times. This chain uses TRBV2 with TRBJ2-1, with 12 bases that match TRBD2. Unmatched junction bases numbered 9, after V lost 0 bases and J lost 0 bases. This CDR3 comprises 20 residues. Germline assignment: CDR1 SNHLY and CDR2 FYNNEI. The CDR3 nucleotides read TGTGCCAGCAGTGAAGCGTGGACTAGCGGGGCTCAGAGCTCCTACAATGAGCAGTTCTTC. It encodes CASSEAWTSGAQSSYNEQFF.

This clonotype has just a few counts. The chain is built from TRBV5-6 and TRBJ1-1; D may be TRBD1 (6 bases). The V and J ends lost 3 bases and 0 bases respectively, with 21 bases between them. The CDR3 length is 18 residues. Germline assignment: CDR1 SGHDT and CDR2 YYEEEE. The CDR3 DNA reads as TGTGCCAGCAGCTCTGGGGGGCCAGGGCAGCTTATGAACACTGAAGCTTTCTTT. Protein: CASSSGGPGQLMNTEAFF.

This clonotype was recorded at least ten times. The chain recombines TRBV5-5 with TRBJ2-1; the D is unclear. V was trimmed by 4 bases and J by 14 bases, leaving 19 bases between them. This CDR3 is built from 13 residues. Germline CDR1 reads SGHKS; CDR2 reads YYEKEE (reference sequence). This CDR3 is CASSLGVLGFEFF. Written as DNA, the CDR3 is TGTGCCAGCAGCCTCGGCGTTCTAGGTTTTGAGTTCTTC.

This clonotype was seen a few times. V usage is TRBV29-1 and J usage is TRBJ2-3; TRBD1 might be the D (6 bases). The J call is in doubt because the DNA end fits TRBJ2-7 better. Germline V gene lookup returns CDR1 SQVTM and CDR2 ANQGSEA. This CDR3 has 15 residues. CDR3 amino acids: CSVEGHTGTPYEQYF. DNA for the CDR3: TGCAGCGTTGAAGGACACACAGGGACCCCCTACGAGCAGTACTTC.

The chain is built from TRBV7-2 and TRBJ1-2; perhaps TRBD1 as D (5 bases). Trimming took off 1 base at V and 4 bases at J, with 10 bases between the two ends. Germline-derived CDR1 and CDR2 are SGHTA and FQGNSA. CDR3 length: 14 amino acids. CDR3 amino acids: CASSLDRQSYGYTF. The DNA for the CDR3 is TGTGCCAGCAGCTTAGATCGACAGAGCTATGGCTACACCTTC.

This clonotype showed up just a few times. The chain couples TRBV19 to TRBJ2-7; TRBD2 aligns across 8 bases. CDR3 size: 14 residues. CDR1 and CDR2 from the germline V gene are LNHDA and SQIVND (reference sequence). V shed 3 bases and J 7 bases; nucleotides not matched to a gene: 8. The CDR3 DNA reads as TGTGCCAGTAGTATGGGCGGGACTAGTGTTGAGCAGTACTTC. It yields the protein CASSMGGTSVEQYF.

Comment on this clonotype: A much larger clone differs by one base, so this may be a read error. The chain combines TRBV12-3 or TRBV12-4 with TRBJ2-5, with 8 nucleotides matching TRBD1. Matching the DNA end better, TRBJ2-1 makes the J call doubtful. The CDR3 runs 17 residues. The CDR3 DNA sequence: TGTGCCAGCAGTTTACCCGGGTCAGGGGGCAGGGAGGATGAGCAGTTCTTC. Its translation: CASSLPGSGGREDEQFF.

This sequence joins TRBV10-3 and TRBJ2-7; D is perhaps TRBD1 or TRBD2 (5 bases each). The CDR3 has 13 residues. The V gene lost 11 bases and the J gene lost 2 bases, with 16 bases spanning the gap. CDR1 is ENHRY, CDR2 SYGVKD, per germline. The CDR3 bases are TGTGCCCTCGCCGGGGACCCCGCCTACGAGCAGTACTTC. Protein sequence: CALAGDPAYEQYF.

This clonotype came up many times. The V call is TRBV19, the J call TRBJ2-4, with D possibly TRBD1 on 5 matching bases. V gave up 4 bases and J gave up 0 bases, with 10 bases separating them. Germline CDR1 is LNHDA and CDR2 is SQIVND (reference sequence). The CDR3 has 15 residues. CDR3 in DNA: TGTGCCAGTAGTACTCCAGGGCTAGCCAAAAACATTCAGTACTTC. Translating gives CASSTPGLAKNIQYF.

J is TRBJ1-1 and V is TRBV19, with TRBD1 as a possible D gene (5 bases). Germline lookup yields CDR1 LNHDA and CDR2 SQIVND (reference sequence). V was shortened by 5 bases and J by 3 bases, with 13 bases between the two germline ends. The CDR3 sequence is 14 residues long. In DNA form, the CDR3 reads TGTGCCAGTAGTCGGGACGGATGGGACACTGAAGCTTTCTTT. This translates into CASSRDGWDTEAFF.

Ten or more counts support this clonotype. The CDR3 DNA reads TGTGCCAGCACCGTAGACAGGGCGAATGAAAAACTGTTTTTT. This codes for CASTVDRANEKLFF. The gene calls are TRBV12-3 or TRBV12-4 and TRBJ1-4; 7 bases are shared with TRBD1. Trimming at V came to 7 bases and at J to 5 bases, leaving 7 bases not matched to a gene. This CDR3 has 14 amino acids.

The rearrangement uses TRBV19 and TRBJ2-1; 14 nucleotides line up with TRBD2. CDR3 size: 17 residues. The ends lost 10 bases at V and 3 bases at J; junction bases unmatched: 11. Germline CDR1 LNHDA, CDR2 SQIVND (reference sequence). The CDR3 loop reads CATKTGTSGRSYNEQFF. The CDR3 DNA sequence: TGTGCCACCAAAACAGGGACTAGCGGGAGAAGCTACAATGAGCAGTTCTTC.

This CDR3 reads CASSTLSTSTTYNEQFF. The CDR3 nucleotides are TGTGCCAGCTCAACCCTTAGCACTAGCACCACCTACAATGAGCAGTTCTTC. This rearrangement joins TRBV18 to TRBJ2-1; D is perhaps TRBD2 (6 bases). The CDR3 loop spans 17 amino acids. The germline V and J ends were trimmed by 5 bases and 2 bases, with 19 bases remaining between them. Germline V lookup: CDR1 KGHSH, CDR2 LQKENI.

This clonotype was counted once. This chain joins TRBV6-1 and TRBJ1-2; the D gene is possibly TRBD1 (6 bases). CDR1 MNHNS and CDR2 SASEGT come from the germline V gene. V was trimmed by 4 bases and J by 7 bases, leaving 13 bases between them. The CDR3 is made up of 13 amino acids. The CDR3 here is CASSVGGGLGYTF. CDR3 nucleotide sequence: TGTGCCAGCAGTGTGGGGGGGGGCCTTGGCTACACCTTC.

This chain joins TRBV7-9 and TRBJ2-2; the D gene is possibly TRBD1 (6 bases). V was pared by 2 bases and J by 5 bases, with 12 bases between. The CDR3 contains 15 residues. The germline V gene has CDR1 SEHNR and CDR2 FQNEAQ (reference sequence). CDR3 in DNA: TGTGCCAGCAGCTTACTTAACAGGGAGACCGGGGAGCTGTTTTTT. It specifies CASSLLNRETGELFF.

This clonotype was seen at least ten times. V is TRBV2 and J is TRBJ1-1; 8 nucleotides agree with TRBD1. With 3 bases clipped from V and 1 base from J, the junction kept 4 bases outside the gene matches. Germline V gene sequence: CDR1 SNHLY, CDR2 FYNNEI. The CDR3 covers 15 residues. CDR3 nucleotide sequence: TGTGCCAGCAGTGACAGGGGGCTTGGGAACACTGAAGCTTTCTTT. This encodes CASSDRGLGNTEAFF.

Ten or more counts support this clonotype. The chain uses TRBV3-1 and TRBJ1-2, with no clear D. The CDR3 covers 14 residues. The V end was cut by 1 base, the J end by 3 bases, with 9 bases between. The germline CDR1 and CDR2 sequences are LGHDT and YNNKEL (reference sequence). DNA for the CDR3: TGTGCCAGCAGCCAAGGACCCCAGTACTATGGCTACACCTTC. Translated, it gives CASSQGPQYYGYTF.

This clonotype was detected ten times or more. The chain employs TRBV11-3 and TRBJ1-2, with a weak D call TRBD1 (5 bases). This CDR3 has 15 residues. Trimming pared 1 base from V and 2 bases from J, leaving 11 bases between. Germline CDR1 SGHNT, CDR2 YENEEA. CDR3 bases: TGTGCCAGCAGCTTAGTCAGGGAAACAAACTATGGCTACACCTTC. It is translated as CASSLVRETNYGYTF.

This clonotype has only a few counts. This chain joins TRBV14 and TRBJ1-1; TRBD1 matches at 7 bases. The CDR3 totals 13 residues. CDR1 SGHDN and CDR2 FVKESK come from the germline V gene. With V trimmed by 3 bases and J by 5 bases, 3 bases remained unmatched. CDR3: CASSQTGKTEAFF. For the CDR3, the DNA is TGTGCCAGCAGCCAGACAGGGAAGACTGAAGCTTTCTTT.

The chain links TRBV7-8 to TRBJ2-7; D is possibly TRBD2 (6 bases). The germline V gene has CDR1 SGHVS and CDR2 FQNEAQ. The CDR3 runs to 16 residues. Trimming stripped 1 base from V and 0 bases from J, with 13 bases between. The DNA for the CDR3 is TGTGCCAGCAGCTTAGTAGGTACGCGGGACTCCTACGAGCAGTACTTC. Its protein product is CASSLVGTRDSYEQYF.

The chain joins TRBV15 to TRBJ1-4; TRBD1 matches at 9 bases. Germline CDR1 LNHNV, CDR2 YYDKDF (reference sequence). V lost 5 bases to trimming and J lost 6 bases; unmatched junction nucleotides: 4. This CDR3 is built from 14 residues. CDR3 DNA sequence: TGTGCCACCAGCGGAGGGACAGGGTATGAAAAACTGTTTTTT. Encoded protein: CATSGGTGYEKLFF.